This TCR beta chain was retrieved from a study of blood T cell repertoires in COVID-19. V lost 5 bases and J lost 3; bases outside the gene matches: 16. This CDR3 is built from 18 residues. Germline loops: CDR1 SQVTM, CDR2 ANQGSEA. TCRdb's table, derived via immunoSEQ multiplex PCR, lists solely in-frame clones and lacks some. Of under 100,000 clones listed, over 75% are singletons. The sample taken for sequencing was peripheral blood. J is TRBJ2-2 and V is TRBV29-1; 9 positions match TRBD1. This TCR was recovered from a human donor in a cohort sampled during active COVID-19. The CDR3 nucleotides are TGCAGCGTTAAATTTACAGGACAGGGGAAAAGGGACACCGGGGAGCTGTTTTTT. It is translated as CSVKFTGQGKRDTGELFF.